These T cell receptor beta chains were read from a single sample in a study of T cell changes during pregnancy in multiple sclerosis. Some clones are missing from TCRdb's copy, which holds only in-frame ones; the method was immunoSEQ multiplex PCR. The repertoire holds approximately 30,000 clones, about 92% seen once, with 5.1% in the top ten. The sample here was CD8+ T cells from peripheral blood mononuclear cells, taken in the first trimester of pregnancy. The receptor source for this set is a female donor with multiple sclerosis, enrolled in a pregnancy study. Each CDR3 is given with its conserved first and last residue. Each record gives: CDR3 length, J gene, clone size, V gene, D gene, CDR3 DNA, CDR3 protein. A D gene is named only where the DNA matches it firmly. Clone size is shown for a subset of rows, as once, few, many or a class of expanded clone.

>16|TRBJ1-2|once|TRBV27|-
TGTGCCAGCAGTTTATACCCCCCTCGGGTCCCCGGTGGCTACACCTTC
CASSLYPPRVPGGYTF
>13|TRBJ2-3|-|TRBV7-7|-
TGTGCTAGCAGCTTATTTTCAACAGATACGCAGTATTTT
CASSLFSTDTQYF
>14|TRBJ2-7|-|TRBV10-3|TRBD2
TGTGCCATTGCGACTAGCGGGAACAGCGACGAGCAGTACTTC
CAIATSGNSDEQYF
>15|TRBJ2-7|-|TRBV4-1|TRBD1
TGCGCCAGCAGCGAGGCACACAGGGGCTCCTACGAGCAGTACTTC
CASSEAHRGSYEQYF
>13|TRBJ2-7|-|TRBV29-1|-
TGCAGCGTTGAAGAGCGGGATCACTACGAGCAGTACTTC
CSVEERDHYEQYF
>13|TRBJ2-1|once|TRBV27|TRBD2
TGTGCCAGCAGTTTTGCCTCTAGCGGTGAGCAGTTCTTC
CASSFASSGEQFF
>16|TRBJ2-1|-|TRBV18|TRBD2
TGTGCCAGCTCACTTTTCCTAGCGGGATCCAGAAATGAGCAGTTCTTC
CASSLFLAGSRNEQFF
>12|TRBJ2-7|few|TRBV5-1|-
TGCGCCAGCGCTGCCGGTGCCTACGAGCAGTACTTC
CASAAGAYEQYF
>14|TRBJ1-1|-|TRBV5-4|TRBD1
TGTGCCAGCAGTTCAGGACAGGGGATCCGAAAAGCTTTCTTT
CASSSGQGIRKAFF
>16|TRBJ2-7|-|TRBV6-5|TRBD2
TGTGCCAGCAGTTACTCGAGCGGGAGGATCGCCTACGAGCAGTACTTC
CASSYSSGRIAYEQYF
>15|TRBJ2-1|few|TRBV28|-
TGTGCCAGCAGTTTATCGCAGGGTGGTCAAGATGAGCAGTTCTTC
CASSLSQGGQDEQFF
>12|TRBJ1-2|-|TRBV28|-
TGTGCCACTGTGGGGGGGTACTATGGCTACACCTTC
CATVGGYYGYTF
>16|TRBJ2-7|-|TRBV18|TRBD2
TGTGCCAGCTCACTGCTCGGGGGAGGGGACTCCTACGAGCAGTACTTC
CASSLLGGGDSYEQYF
>15|TRBJ2-7|-|TRBV5-4|-
TGTGCCAGCAGTTTCGGATGGGGCGGGGCCTACGAGCAGTACTTC
CASSFGWGGAYEQYF
>16|TRBJ2-7|-|TRBV6-1|TRBD1
TGTGCCAGCAGTGTGGTCGACAGGGCCCCCCCCTACGAGCAGTACTTC
CASSVVDRAPPYEQYF
>16|TRBJ1-2|once|TRBV5-1|TRBD1
TGCGCCAGCAGATTGGGTCGGGACAGGGGGCCTCTTGGCTACACCTTC
CASRLGRDRGPLGYTF
>18|TRBJ1-1|once|TRBV7-6|TRBD1
TGTGCCAGCAGCCCGGACCCGGGACAGGGGGCCTCTAGCACTGAAGCTTTCTTT
CASSPDPGQGASSTEAFF
>14|TRBJ1-2|-|TRBV7-8|-
TGTGCCAGCAGCTTAACGACAACTAACTATGGCTACACCTTC
CASSLTTTNYGYTF
>15|TRBJ2-7|-|TRBV29-1|TRBD2
TGCAGCGTCTTCCGACTAGCGGGCGAGGGCTACGAGCAGTACTTC
CSVFRLAGEGYEQYF
>14|TRBJ2-7|-|TRBV5-6|TRBD1
TGTGCCAGCAATCAGGGGGCTCTCTCCTACGAGCAGTACTTC
CASNQGALSYEQYF
>14|TRBJ2-1|-|TRBV9|-
TGTGCCAGCAGCGCGAGAAGCTCCTACAATGAGCAGTTCTTC
CASSARSSYNEQFF
>15|TRBJ2-5|once|TRBV6-1|-
TGTGCCAGCAGTGTTCCCCTAGCGTTCGGCGAGACCCAGTACTTC
CASSVPLAFGETQYF
>14|TRBJ2-7|-|TRBV9|-
TGTGCCAGCAGCGTAGAAGGGGGAGTGGGGGTGCAGTACTTC
CASSVEGGVGVQYF
>16|TRBJ1-2|-|TRBV23-1|-
TGCGCCAGCAGTCAATCTATACGGGGAACCAACTATGGCTACACCTTC
CASSQSIRGTNYGYTF
>16|TRBJ2-3|-|TRBV27|-
TGTGCCAGCAGGGGACACCCTCGCCAGACAGTTGATACGCAGTATTTT
CASRGHPRQTVDTQYF
>16|TRBJ2-7|-|TRBV6-5|TRBD1
TGTGCCAGCAGTTACCGGACAGGTACCCCTTTCTACGAGCAGTACTTC
CASSYRTGTPFYEQYF
>16|TRBJ2-1|-|TRBV10-3|TRBD2
TGTGCCATCAGTGAGGGGACTAGCGGGCCTTACAATGAGCAGTTCTTC
CAISEGTSGPYNEQFF
>13|TRBJ1-2|once|TRBV29-1|-
TGCAGCGTTGAATCAGGGGATTTCTATGGCTACACCTTC
CSVESGDFYGYTF
>14|TRBJ2-7|-|TRBV9|-
TGTGCCAGCAGCGACGGGACTGATTCCTACGAGCAGTACTTC
CASSDGTDSYEQYF
>14|TRBJ2-7|-|TRBV5-1|TRBD1
TGCGCCAGCAGCTTGGGCCAGGGGGCCGACGAGCAGTACTTC
CASSLGQGADEQYF
>15|TRBJ2-3|-|TRBV4-3|TRBD1
TGCGCCAGCAGCCTGATTTGGCAGGGGGTCGATACGCAGTATTTT
CASSLIWQGVDTQYF
>14|TRBJ2-1|-|TRBV7-6|-
TGTGCCAGCAGCTTAGTTCGGGAATCTACTGAGCAGTTCTTC
CASSLVRESTEQFF
>16|TRBJ2-2|-|TRBV11-3|TRBD2
TGTGCCAGCAGCTTGCTTCGGGGGGTCCACACCGGGGAGCTGTTTTTT
CASSLLRGVHTGELFF
>13|TRBJ2-7|-|TRBV30|TRBD2
TGTGCCTGGAGTGTAATAGCGGGAGCCCGGCAGTACTTC
CAWSVIAGARQYF
>14|TRBJ2-1|-|TRBV27|-
TGTGCCAGCAGTCCCTTCCGGGTAGTCAATGAGCAGTTCTTC
CASSPFRVVNEQFF
>16|TRBJ1-4|-|TRBV14|TRBD1
TGTGCCAGCAGCCAAGGCGAAGGGGGCGTTTATGAAAAACTGTTTTTT
CASSQGEGGVYEKLFF
>15|TRBJ1-1|-|TRBV19|-
TGTGCCAGTAGTCCCCGGTCCCGGGTGAACACTGAAGCTTTCTTT
CASSPRSRVNTEAFF
>16|TRBJ2-3|-|TRBV27|-
TGTGCCAGCAGTCATCTGGGGGCACAAGGCACAGATACGCAGTATTTT
CASSHLGAQGTDTQYF
>16|TRBJ2-7|-|TRBV21-1|-
TGTGCCAGCAGCAAAGGTGTTTGTGGGAGAGGCTCCGAGCAGTACTTC
CASSKGVCGRGSEQYF
>16|TRBJ1-1|-|TRBV19|-
TGTGCCAGTAGTATACGAGGTAGTGGAATGAACACTGAAGCTTTCTTT
CASSIRGSGMNTEAFF
>12|TRBJ2-4|-|TRBV5-4|-
TGTGCCAGCAGCTTCGAGTCTAACATTCAGTACTTC
CASSFESNIQYF
>14|TRBJ2-7|-|TRBV5-1|-
TGCGCCAGCAGCCCGGGGGTAGGCGCCTACGAGCAGTACTTC
CASSPGVGAYEQYF
>10|TRBJ1-1|-|TRBV19|-
TGTGCCAGTAGGAACAGTGAAGCTTTCTTT
CASRNSEAFF
>14|TRBJ1-2|-|TRBV27|TRBD1
TGTGCCAGCAGTTTAGGACAGGGGGCGACCGGCTACACCTTC
CASSLGQGATGYTF
>15|TRBJ2-1|-|TRBV13|TRBD2
TGTGCCAGCAGCTTAGTACTAGCGGGACTCAATGAGCAGTTCTTC
CASSLVLAGLNEQFF
>14|TRBJ2-1|-|TRBV2|TRBD2
TGTGCCAGCAGCGGGACTAGCGGGAATGTTGAGCAGTTCTTC
CASSGTSGNVEQFF
>15|TRBJ2-7|once|TRBV5-6|-
TGTGCCAGCAGCTTAGGTTCTGGACGGAGGAACGAGCAGTACTTC
CASSLGSGRRNEQYF
>16|TRBJ1-1|-|TRBV7-6|-
TGTGCCAGCAGCTTAGAGGCAGGGATCATGAACACTGAAGCTTTCTTT
CASSLEAGIMNTEAFF
>13|TRBJ1-2|-|TRBV6-5|-
TGTGCCAGCAGTTATGGGACTACCTATGGCTACACCTTC
CASSYGTTYGYTF
>15|TRBJ1-5|-|TRBV6-1|-
TGTGCCAGCAGTGAACAGGCAGGTGGCAATCAGCCCCAGCATTTT
CASSEQAGGNQPQHF